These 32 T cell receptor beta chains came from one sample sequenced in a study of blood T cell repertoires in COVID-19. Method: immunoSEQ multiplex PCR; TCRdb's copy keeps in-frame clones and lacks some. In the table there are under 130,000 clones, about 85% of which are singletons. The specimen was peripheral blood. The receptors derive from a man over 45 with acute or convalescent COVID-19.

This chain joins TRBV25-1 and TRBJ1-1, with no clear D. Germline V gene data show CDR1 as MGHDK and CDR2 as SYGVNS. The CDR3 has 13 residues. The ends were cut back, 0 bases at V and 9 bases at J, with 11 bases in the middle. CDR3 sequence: CASSEYWNSKAFF. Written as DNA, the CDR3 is TGTGCCAGCAGTGAATATTGGAACAGCAAAGCTTTCTTT.

CDR3 amino acids: CASSQEEGGEYNEQFF. The CDR3 nucleotides are TGTGCCAGCAGCCAAGAAGAGGGGGGGGAGTACAATGAGCAGTTCTTC. The chain uses TRBV4-2 and TRBJ2-1, with D maybe TRBD2 (7 bases). Germline V lookup: CDR1 LGHNA, CDR2 YNFKEQ. The ends were cut back, 0 bases at V and 4 bases at J, with 13 bases in the middle. This CDR3 contains 16 residues.

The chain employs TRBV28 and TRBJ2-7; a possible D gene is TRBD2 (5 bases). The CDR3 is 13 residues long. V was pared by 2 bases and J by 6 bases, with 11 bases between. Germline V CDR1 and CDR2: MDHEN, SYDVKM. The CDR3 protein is CASSLRARGEQYF. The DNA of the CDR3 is TGTGCCAGCAGTTTAAGGGCACGGGGCGAGCAGTACTTC.

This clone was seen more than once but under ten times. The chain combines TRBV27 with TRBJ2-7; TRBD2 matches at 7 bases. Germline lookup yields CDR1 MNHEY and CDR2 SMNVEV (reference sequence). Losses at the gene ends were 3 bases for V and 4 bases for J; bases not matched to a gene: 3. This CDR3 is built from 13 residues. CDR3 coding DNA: TGTGCCAGCAGTTTTGGGACTACTTACGAGCAGTACTTC. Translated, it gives CASSFGTTYEQYF.

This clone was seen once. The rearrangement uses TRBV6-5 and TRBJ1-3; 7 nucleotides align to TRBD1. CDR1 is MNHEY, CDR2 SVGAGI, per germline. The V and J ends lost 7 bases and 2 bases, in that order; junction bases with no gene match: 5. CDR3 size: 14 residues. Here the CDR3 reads CASTAGTAGNTIYF. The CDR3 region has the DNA TGTGCCAGCACTGCCGGGACAGCTGGAAACACCATATATTTT.

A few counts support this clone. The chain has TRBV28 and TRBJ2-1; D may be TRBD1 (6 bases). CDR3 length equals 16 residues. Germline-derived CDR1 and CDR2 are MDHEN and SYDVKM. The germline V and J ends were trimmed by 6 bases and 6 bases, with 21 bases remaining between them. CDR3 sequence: CASSHGDKALGNEQFF. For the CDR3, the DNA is TGTGCCAGCAGCCACGGGGACAAGGCACTTGGCAATGAGCAGTTCTTC.

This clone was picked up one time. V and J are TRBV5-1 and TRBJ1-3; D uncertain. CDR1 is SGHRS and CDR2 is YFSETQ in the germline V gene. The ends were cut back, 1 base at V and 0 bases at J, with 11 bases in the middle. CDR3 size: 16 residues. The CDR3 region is CASSLSGQTSGNTIYF. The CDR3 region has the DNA TGCGCCAGCAGCTTGAGCGGGCAGACCTCTGGAAACACCATATATTTT.

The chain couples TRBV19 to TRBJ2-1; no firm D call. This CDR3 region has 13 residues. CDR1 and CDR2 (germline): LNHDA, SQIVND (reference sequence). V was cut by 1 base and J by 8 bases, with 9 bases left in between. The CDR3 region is CASSIGASYEQFF. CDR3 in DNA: TGTGCCAGTAGTATAGGGGCTTCCTATGAGCAGTTCTTC.

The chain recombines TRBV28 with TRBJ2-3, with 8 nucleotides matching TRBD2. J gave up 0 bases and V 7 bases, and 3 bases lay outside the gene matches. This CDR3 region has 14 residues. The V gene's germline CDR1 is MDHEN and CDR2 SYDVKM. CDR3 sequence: CASKLAGSTDTQYF. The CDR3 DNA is TGTGCCAGCAAATTAGCGGGGAGCACAGATACGCAGTATTTT.

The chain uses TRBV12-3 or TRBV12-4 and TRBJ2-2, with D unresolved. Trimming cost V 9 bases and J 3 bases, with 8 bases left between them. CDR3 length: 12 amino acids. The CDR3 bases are TGTGCCAGTGCTGAGGACACCGGGGAGCTGTTTTTT. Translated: CASAEDTGELFF.

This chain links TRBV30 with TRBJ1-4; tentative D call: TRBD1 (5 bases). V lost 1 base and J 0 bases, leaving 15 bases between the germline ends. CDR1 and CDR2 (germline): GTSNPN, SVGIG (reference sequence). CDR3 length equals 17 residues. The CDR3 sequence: CAWSAIGVGATNEKLFF. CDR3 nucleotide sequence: TGTGCCTGGAGTGCGATCGGTGTAGGGGCAACTAATGAAAAACTGTTTTTT. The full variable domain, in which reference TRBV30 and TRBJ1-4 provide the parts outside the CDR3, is SQTIHQWPATLVQPVGSPLSLECTVEGTSNPNLYWYRQAAGRGLQLLFYSVGIGQISSEVPQNLSASRPQDRQFILSSKKLLLSDSGFYLCAWSAIGVGATNEKLFFGSGTQLSVL.

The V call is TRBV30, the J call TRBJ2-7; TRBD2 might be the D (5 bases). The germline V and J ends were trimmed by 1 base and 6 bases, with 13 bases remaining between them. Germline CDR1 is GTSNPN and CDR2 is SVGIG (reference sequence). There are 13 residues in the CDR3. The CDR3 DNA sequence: TGTGCCTGGAGTGGTAGACCGGGGATCGAGCAGTACTTC. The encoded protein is CAWSGRPGIEQYF.

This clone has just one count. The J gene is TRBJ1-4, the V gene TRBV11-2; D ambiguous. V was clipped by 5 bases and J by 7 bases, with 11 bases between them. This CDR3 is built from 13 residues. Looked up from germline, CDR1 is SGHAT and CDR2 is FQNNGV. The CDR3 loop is CASSPRRFEKLFF. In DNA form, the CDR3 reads TGTGCCAGCAGCCCTCGGCGGTTTGAAAAACTGTTTTTT.

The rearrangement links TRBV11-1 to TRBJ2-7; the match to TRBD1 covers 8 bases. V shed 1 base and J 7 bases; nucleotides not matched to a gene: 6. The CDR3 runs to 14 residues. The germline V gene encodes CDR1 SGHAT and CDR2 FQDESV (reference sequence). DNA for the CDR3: TGTGCCAGCAGCTTAGGGACAGGGCGAGTGGAGCAGTACTTC. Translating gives CASSLGTGRVEQYF.

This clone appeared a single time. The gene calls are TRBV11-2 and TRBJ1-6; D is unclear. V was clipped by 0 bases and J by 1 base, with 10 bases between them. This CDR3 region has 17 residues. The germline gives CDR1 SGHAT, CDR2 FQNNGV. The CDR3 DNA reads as TGTGCCAGCAGCTTAGATCTAGGTCTTTCCTATAATTCACCCCTCCACTTT. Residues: CASSLDLGLSYNSPLHF.

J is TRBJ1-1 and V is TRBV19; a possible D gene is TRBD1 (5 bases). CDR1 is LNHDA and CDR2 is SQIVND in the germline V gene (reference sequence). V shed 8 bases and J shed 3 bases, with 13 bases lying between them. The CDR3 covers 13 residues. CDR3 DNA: TGTGCCAGTTTGTTGGTAGGGGACACTGAAGCTTTCTTT. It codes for CASLLVGDTEAFF.

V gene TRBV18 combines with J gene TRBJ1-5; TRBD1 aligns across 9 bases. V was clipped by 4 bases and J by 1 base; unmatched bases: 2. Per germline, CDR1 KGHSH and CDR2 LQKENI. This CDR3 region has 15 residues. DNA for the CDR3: TGTGCCAGCTCACGCGGACAGGGGAGCAATCAGCCCCAGCATTTT. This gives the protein CASSRGQGSNQPQHF.

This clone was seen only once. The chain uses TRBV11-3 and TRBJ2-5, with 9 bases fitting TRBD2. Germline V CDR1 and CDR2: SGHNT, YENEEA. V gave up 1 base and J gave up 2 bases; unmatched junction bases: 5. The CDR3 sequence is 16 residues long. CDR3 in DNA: TGTGCCAGCAGCTTAGGCGCAGCGGGGGGACAAGAGACCCAGTACTTC. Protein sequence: CASSLGAAGGQETQYF.

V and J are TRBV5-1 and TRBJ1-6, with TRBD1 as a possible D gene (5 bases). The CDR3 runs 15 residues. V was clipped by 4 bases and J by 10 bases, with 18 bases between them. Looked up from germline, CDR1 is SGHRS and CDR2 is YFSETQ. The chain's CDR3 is CASSLGPGRGSPLHF. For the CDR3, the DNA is TGCGCCAGCAGCCTGGGACCCGGCCGGGGGTCACCCCTCCACTTT. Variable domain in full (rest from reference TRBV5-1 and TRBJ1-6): KAGVTQTPRYLIKTRGQQVTLSCSPISGHRSVSWYQQTPGQGLQFLFEYFSETQRNKGNFPGRFSGRQFSNSRSEMNVSTLELGDSALYLCASSLGPGRGSPLHFGNGTRLTVT.

The CDR3 DNA reads TGTGCCAGCAGAGGCCGGGACAGGCGGGATCAGCCCCAGCATTTT. Translated: CASRGRDRRDQPQHF. The rearrangement joins TRBV28 to TRBJ1-5; TRBD1 matches at 8 bases. The length of the CDR3 is 15 residues. The ends lost 6 bases at V and 5 bases at J; junction bases unmatched: 9. Germline CDR1 and CDR2: MDHEN and SYDVKM.

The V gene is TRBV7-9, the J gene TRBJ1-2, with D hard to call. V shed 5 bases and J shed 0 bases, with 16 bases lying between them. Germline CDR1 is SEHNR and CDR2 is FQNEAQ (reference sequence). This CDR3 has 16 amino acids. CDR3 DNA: TGTGCCAGCAGCCTGGCTCGGAGCTCCTCTAACTATGGCTACACCTTC. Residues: CASSLARSSSNYGYTF.

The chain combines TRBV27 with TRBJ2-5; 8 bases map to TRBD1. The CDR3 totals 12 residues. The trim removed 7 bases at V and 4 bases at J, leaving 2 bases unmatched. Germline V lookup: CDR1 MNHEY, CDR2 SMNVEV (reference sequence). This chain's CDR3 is CASKQGGETQYF. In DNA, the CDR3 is TGTGCCAGCAAACAGGGGGGAGAGACCCAGTACTTC.

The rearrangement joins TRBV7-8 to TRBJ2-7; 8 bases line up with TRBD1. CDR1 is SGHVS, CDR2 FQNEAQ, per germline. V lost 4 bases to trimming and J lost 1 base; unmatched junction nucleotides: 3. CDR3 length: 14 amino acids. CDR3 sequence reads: CASSYRDRSYEQYF. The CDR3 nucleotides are TGTGCCAGCAGCTACCGGGACAGGTCCTACGAGCAGTACTTC.

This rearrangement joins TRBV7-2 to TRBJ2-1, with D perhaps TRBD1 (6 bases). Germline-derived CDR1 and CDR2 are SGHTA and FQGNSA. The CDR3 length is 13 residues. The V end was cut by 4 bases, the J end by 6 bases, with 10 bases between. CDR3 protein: CASSSTGFNEQFF. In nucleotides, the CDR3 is TGTGCCAGCAGCTCTACAGGGTTCAATGAGCAGTTCTTC.

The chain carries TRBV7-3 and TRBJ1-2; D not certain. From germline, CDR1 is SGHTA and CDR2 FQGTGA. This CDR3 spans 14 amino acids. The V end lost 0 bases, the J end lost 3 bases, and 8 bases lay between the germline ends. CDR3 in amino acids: CASSLTALDYGYTF. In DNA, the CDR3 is TGTGCCAGCAGCTTAACGGCCCTGGACTATGGCTACACCTTC.

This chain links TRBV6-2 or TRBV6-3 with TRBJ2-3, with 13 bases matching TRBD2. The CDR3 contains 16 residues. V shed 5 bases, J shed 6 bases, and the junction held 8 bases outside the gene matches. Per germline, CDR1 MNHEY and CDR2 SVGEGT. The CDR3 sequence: CASSAQTSGGLDTQYF. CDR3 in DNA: TGTGCCAGCAGTGCCCAGACTAGCGGGGGGTTGGATACGCAGTATTTT.

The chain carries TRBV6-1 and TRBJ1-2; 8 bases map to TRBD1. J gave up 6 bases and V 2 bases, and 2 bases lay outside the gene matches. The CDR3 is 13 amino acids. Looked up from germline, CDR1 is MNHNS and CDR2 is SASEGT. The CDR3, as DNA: TGTGCCAGCAGTGAACCAGGGGGCGATGGCTACACCTTC. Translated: CASSEPGGDGYTF.

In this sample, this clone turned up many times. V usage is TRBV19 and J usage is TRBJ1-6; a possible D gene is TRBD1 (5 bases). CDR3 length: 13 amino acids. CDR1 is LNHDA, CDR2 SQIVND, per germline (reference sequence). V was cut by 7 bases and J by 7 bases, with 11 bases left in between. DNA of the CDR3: TGTGCCAGTACCAGGACACAGAATTCACCCCTCCACTTT. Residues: CASTRTQNSPLHF.

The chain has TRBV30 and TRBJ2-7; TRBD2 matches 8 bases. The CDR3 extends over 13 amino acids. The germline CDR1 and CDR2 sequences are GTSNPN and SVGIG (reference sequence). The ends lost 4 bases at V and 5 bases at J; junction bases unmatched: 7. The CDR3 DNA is TGTGCCTGGAATGATAGCGGGGAAAACGAGCAGTACTTC. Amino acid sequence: CAWNDSGENEQYF. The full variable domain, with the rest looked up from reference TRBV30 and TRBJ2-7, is SQTIHQWPATLVQPVGSPLSLECTVEGTSNPNLYWYRQAAGRGLQLLFYSVGIGQISSEVPQNLSASRPQDRQFILSSKKLLLSDSGFYLCAWNDSGENEQYFGPGTRLTVT.

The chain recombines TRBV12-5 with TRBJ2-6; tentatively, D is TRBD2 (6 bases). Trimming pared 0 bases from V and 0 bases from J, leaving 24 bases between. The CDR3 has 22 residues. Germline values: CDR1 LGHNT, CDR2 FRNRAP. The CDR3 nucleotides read TGTGCTAGTGGTTTGGTTCATAGCGGATACACACTGACCTCCTCTGGGGCCAACGTCCTGACTTTC. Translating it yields CASGLVHSGYTLTSSGANVLTF. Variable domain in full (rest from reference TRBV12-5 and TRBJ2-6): DARVTQTPRHKVTEMGQEVTMRCQPILGHNTVFWYRQTMMQGLELLAYFRNRAPLDDSGMPKDRFSAEMPDATLATLKIQPSEPRDSAVYFCASGLVHSGYTLTSSGANVLTFGAGSRLTVL.

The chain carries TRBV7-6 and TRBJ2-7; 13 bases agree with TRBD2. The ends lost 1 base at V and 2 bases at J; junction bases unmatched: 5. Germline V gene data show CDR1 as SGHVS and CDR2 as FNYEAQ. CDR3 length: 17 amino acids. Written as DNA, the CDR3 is TGTGCCAGCAGCTTAGTTCTGGGACTAGCGGGGACCTACGAGCAGTACTTC. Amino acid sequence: CASSLVLGLAGTYEQYF. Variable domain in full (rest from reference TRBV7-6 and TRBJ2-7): GAGVSQSPRYKVTKRGQDVALRCDPISGHVSLYWYRQALGQGPEFLTYFNYEAQQDKSGLPNDRFSAERPEGSISTLTIQRTEQRDSAMYRCASSLVLGLAGTYEQYFGPGTRLTVT.

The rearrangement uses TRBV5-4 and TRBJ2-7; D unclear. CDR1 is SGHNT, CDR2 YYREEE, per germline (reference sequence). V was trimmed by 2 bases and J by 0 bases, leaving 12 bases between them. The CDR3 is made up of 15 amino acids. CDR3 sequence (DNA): TGTGCCAGCAGCTTCAGCCCATGGAGCTCCTACGAGCAGTACTTC. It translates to CASSFSPWSSYEQYF.